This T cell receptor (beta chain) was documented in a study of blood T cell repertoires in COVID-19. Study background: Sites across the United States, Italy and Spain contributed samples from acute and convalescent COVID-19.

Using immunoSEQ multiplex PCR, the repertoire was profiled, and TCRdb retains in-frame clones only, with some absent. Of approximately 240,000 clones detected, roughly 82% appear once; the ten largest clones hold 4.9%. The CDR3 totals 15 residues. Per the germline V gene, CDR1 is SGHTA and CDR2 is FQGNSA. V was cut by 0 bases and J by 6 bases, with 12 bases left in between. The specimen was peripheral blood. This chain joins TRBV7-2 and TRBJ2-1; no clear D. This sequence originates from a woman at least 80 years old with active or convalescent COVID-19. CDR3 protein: CASSLAARPFNEQFF. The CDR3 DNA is TGTGCCAGCAGCTTAGCGGCCCGTCCATTCAATGAGCAGTTCTTC. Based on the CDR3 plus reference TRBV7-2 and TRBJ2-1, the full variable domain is GAGVSQSPSNKVTEKGKDVELRCDPISGHTALYWYRQSLGQGLEFLIYFQGNSAPDKSGLPSDRFSAERTGGSVSTLTIQRTQQEDSAVYLCASSLAARPFNEQFFGPGTRLTVL.